The 25 T cell receptor beta chains in this list originate from one sample, sequenced in a study of blood T cells in healthy people across ages. Next came a second PCR, run for about 6 to 12 cycles, which used a sample-barcoded 5' primer along with a J-beta primer mix. TCRdb independently ran MiXCR on the 5' RACE reads; one entry per CDR3 protein. The sample shows about 780,000 distinct CDR3 sequences, around half of them seen only once. What was sequenced was blood. These TCRs come from an elderly man in good health.

This clonotype was counted between two and nine times. The V gene is TRBV27, the J gene TRBJ2-5; TRBD2 aligns across 9 bases. CDR1 and CDR2 from the germline V gene are MNHEY and SMNVEV (reference sequence). Trimming cost V 4 bases and J 1 base; bases outside gene matches: 7. This CDR3 is 16 amino acids long. The CDR3 coding sequence is TGTGCCAGCAGTTACGTAGCGGGAGTTGGCCAAGAGACCCAGTACTTC. As protein: CASSYVAGVGQETQYF.

This clonotype was seen a handful of times. The V and J genes are TRBV29-1 and TRBJ2-7; 9 bases line up with TRBD1. This CDR3 has 15 amino acids. Trimming took 6 bases from V and 7 from J; bases not matched to a gene: 16. Germline CDR1 is SQVTM and CDR2 is ANQGSEA. The DNA for the CDR3 is TGCAGCGTAATCACCGGGACAGGGAATCGTCGGGAGCAGTACTTC. Amino acid sequence: CSVITGTGNRREQYF.

CDR3 DNA sequence: TGTGCCAGCAGTTTCGGTGCAGCGCAAGAGACCCAGTACTTC. Translation: CASSFGAAQETQYF. V and J are TRBV27 and TRBJ2-5, with D unresolved. Trimming shortened V by 3 bases and J by 2 bases, and 10 bases separated the two germline ends. Germline values: CDR1 MNHEY, CDR2 SMNVEV (reference sequence). The CDR3 length is 14 residues.

The genes are TRBV2 and TRBJ1-3; 7 bases agree with TRBD1. V trimming: 10 bases; J trimming: 0 bases; junction bases outside the gene matches: 3. This CDR3 comprises 13 residues. CDR1 and CDR2 from the germline V gene are SNHLY and FYNNEI. CDR3: CANGTASGNTIYF. CDR3 DNA: TGTGCCAACGGGACAGCCTCTGGAAACACCATATATTTT.

The V call is TRBV12-3 or TRBV12-4, the J call TRBJ1-1; TRBD1 might be the D (5 bases). The CDR3 covers 15 residues. V shed 5 bases and J shed 0 bases, with 13 bases lying between them. CDR3 in DNA: TGTGCCAGCAGTCTAACCCGGGACGTGAACACTGAAGCTTTCTTT. Translation gives CASSLTRDVNTEAFF.

In regard to this clonotype: A read error may explain this, as a much larger clone is one base away. The chain combines TRBV27 with TRBJ2-6, with D maybe TRBD2 (5 bases). The CDR3 is 15 residues long. Germline V gene data show CDR1 as MNHEY and CDR2 as SMNVEV (reference sequence). Trimming stripped 5 bases from V and 5 bases from J, with 13 bases between. CDR3 DNA: TGTGCCAGCAGTCCCCGAGGGTCTAGGGCCAACGTCCTGACTTTC. It specifies CASSPRGSRANVLTF.

The chain links TRBV6-5 to TRBJ2-3; a weak D match, TRBD2 (5 bases). The V and J ends lost 2 bases and 2 bases respectively, with 17 bases between them. CDR1 MNHEY and CDR2 SVGAGI come from the germline V gene. The CDR3 sequence is 17 residues long. The chain's CDR3 is CASSYGGFSGNTDTQYF. Here the CDR3 DNA reads TGTGCCAGCAGTTACGGTGGGTTCAGCGGAAACACAGATACGCAGTATTTT.

This clonotype showed up just a few times. The chain combines TRBV10-3 with TRBJ2-5, with a possible D match to TRBD1 (5 bases). With 10 bases removed from V and 1 base from J, the gap between germline ends came to 10 bases. The length of the CDR3 is 12 residues. CDR1 is ENHRY, CDR2 SYGVKD, per germline. The CDR3 here is CASRAGQETQYF. CDR3 in DNA: TGTGCCAGCAGGGCAGGCCAAGAGACCCAGTACTTC.

This chain links TRBV28 with TRBJ2-1, with TRBD1 matching over 7 bases. Judging by the DNA end, TRBJ2-7 fits better; the J call may be wrong. This CDR3 is 14 amino acids long. CDR1 and CDR2 (germline): MDHEN, SYDVKM. CDR3 amino acids: CASSNRGRAYEQYF. The CDR3 coding sequence is TGTGCCAGCAGTAACAGGGGAAGGGCCTACGAGCAGTACTTC.

The CDR3 here is CASSPRGYAAYEQYF. The CDR3 region has the DNA TGTGCCAGCAGTCCCAGGGGGTATGCCGCCTACGAGCAGTACTTC. The chain links TRBV6-2 or TRBV6-3 to TRBJ2-4, with TRBD1 matching over 7 bases. The J call is in doubt because the DNA end fits TRBJ2-7 better. The CDR3 covers 15 residues. Looked up from germline, CDR1 is MNHEY and CDR2 is SVGEGT.

This clonotype was observed at least ten times. The chain links TRBV2 to TRBJ2-1, with D perhaps TRBD1 or TRBD2 (5 bases each). V was trimmed by 0 bases and J by 8 bases, leaving 14 bases between them. Germline CDR1 and CDR2: SNHLY and FYNNEI. The CDR3 runs 15 residues. The CDR3 region is CASSEAGTSLDEQFF. The CDR3 coding sequence is TGTGCCAGCAGTGAAGCTGGGACGTCCCTCGATGAGCAGTTCTTC.

The sample holds a few counts of this clonotype. The chain employs TRBV27 and TRBJ2-1, with a possible D match to TRBD1 (6 bases). CDR1 is MNHEY, CDR2 SMNVEV, per germline (reference sequence). Trimming pared 6 bases from V and 5 bases from J, leaving 11 bases between. There are 13 residues in the CDR3. CDR3 nucleotide sequence: TGTGCCAGCAGATCCGACAGGAACAATGAGCAGTTCTTC. As protein: CASRSDRNNEQFF.

This chain links TRBV28 with TRBJ2-1; 10 nucleotides align to TRBD2. V lost 7 bases and J lost 6; bases outside the gene matches: 12. Germline lookup yields CDR1 MDHEN and CDR2 SYDVKM. The CDR3 runs 16 residues. CDR3 DNA: TGTGCCAGCATGACCGCCGGGAGCGGGAGGGGCAATGAGCAGTTCTTC. It codes for CASMTAGSGRGNEQFF.

There are many counts of this clonotype. The V gene is TRBV7-2, the J gene TRBJ2-4, with D possibly matching TRBD2 (5 bases). This CDR3 region has 16 residues. Trimming removed 1 base at V and 1 base at J, with 11 bases between. CDR1 is SGHTA and CDR2 is FQGNSA in the germline V gene. The DNA of the CDR3 is TGTGCCAGCAGCTTAGGACCAGGCGGGGCCAAAAACATTCAGTACTTC. This translates into CASSLGPGGAKNIQYF. The full variable domain, completed using reference TRBV7-2 and TRBJ2-4, is GAGVSQSPSNKVTEKGKDVELRCDPISGHTALYWYRQSLGQGLEFLIYFQGNSAPDKSGLPSDRFSAERTGGSVSTLTIQRTQQEDSAVYLCASSLGPGGAKNIQYFGAGTRLSVL.

V is TRBV6-5 and J is TRBJ2-7; D is possibly TRBD2 (5 bases). CDR3 length equals 12 residues. V was shortened by 5 bases and J by 5 bases, with 10 bases between the two germline ends. Germline V lookup: CDR1 MNHEY, CDR2 SVGAGI. CDR3 region: CASSGRGNEQYF. CDR3 nucleotides: TGTGCCAGCAGTGGCCGGGGTAACGAGCAGTACTTC.

This chain joins TRBV7-2 and TRBJ2-5; D unresolved. In germline, CDR1 is SGHTA, CDR2 FQGNSA. V was cut by 4 bases and J by 5 bases, with 11 bases left in between. The CDR3 is 13 residues long. CDR3 sequence reads: CASSSYGWETQYF. DNA of the CDR3: TGTGCCAGCAGCTCGTACGGTTGGGAGACCCAGTACTTC.

This clonotype was counted between two and nine times. This sequence joins TRBV6-2 or TRBV6-3 and TRBJ2-7; 8 nucleotides match TRBD1. With V trimmed by 3 bases and J by 0 bases, 7 bases remained unmatched. This CDR3 has 16 amino acids. Germline assignment: CDR1 MNHEY and CDR2 SVGEGT. CDR3 amino acids: CASSYSGTGFSYEQYF. The CDR3 nucleotides are TGTGCCAGCAGTTATTCCGGGACAGGTTTCTCCTACGAGCAGTACTTC.

This clonotype turned up a few times. CDR3 nucleotide sequence: TGCAGTGCTAGACCTGGACAGGGGGCGGCAGATACGCAGTATTTT. Its protein product is CSARPGQGAADTQYF. The V call is TRBV20-1, the J call TRBJ2-3; 11 nucleotides line up with TRBD1. The length of the CDR3 is 15 residues. V shed 2 bases and J 4 bases; nucleotides not matched to a gene: 5. Germline lookup yields CDR1 DFQATT and CDR2 SNEGSKA (reference sequence).

This chain joins TRBV20-1 and TRBJ2-7; 9 nucleotides align to TRBD2. The CDR3 is 15 residues long. Germline CDR1 DFQATT, CDR2 SNEGSKA (reference sequence). J was trimmed by 2 bases and V by 5 bases; bases with no gene match: 10. The CDR3 DNA sequence: TGCAGTGCTGCTCCCCTGACTAGCGGACCCTACGAGCAGTACTTC. It yields the protein CSAAPLTSGPYEQYF.

This chain uses TRBV29-1 with TRBJ1-1, with a tentative D call TRBD1 (5 bases). Between the trimmed V and J ends, which lost 3 bases and 7 bases, there was a span of 9 bases. The CDR3 loop spans 11 amino acids. The germline gives CDR1 SQVTM, CDR2 ANQGSEA. This chain's CDR3 is CSVDRDGEAFF. In DNA, the CDR3 is TGCAGCGTTGACAGGGACGGTGAAGCTTTCTTT.

This clonotype was seen many times. This chain uses TRBV5-1 with TRBJ2-7, with D possibly being TRBD1 (6 bases). The V gene's germline CDR1 is SGHRS and CDR2 YFSETQ. V lost 4 bases and J 6 bases, leaving 17 bases between the germline ends. The CDR3 runs 14 residues. This chain's CDR3 is CASSLRDTRGEQYF. For the CDR3, the DNA is TGCGCCAGCAGCCTCCGGGACACCCGCGGCGAGCAGTACTTC.

This clonotype was counted only a few times. V and J are TRBV6-5 and TRBJ2-1; TRBD2 matches at 12 bases. The V gene end was trimmed by 5 bases and the J gene end by 2 bases; junction bases not matched to a gene: 4. Germline V gene lookup returns CDR1 MNHEY and CDR2 SVGAGI. CDR3 length: 16 amino acids. Here the CDR3 reads CASSRTSGVTYNEQFF. Written as DNA, the CDR3 is TGTGCCAGCAGTCGGACTAGCGGGGTGACCTACAATGAGCAGTTCTTC.

This clonotype was recorded at least ten times. The chain has TRBV29-1 and TRBJ1-5; D gene ambiguous. CDR1 SQVTM and CDR2 ANQGSEA come from the germline V gene. Trimming pared 4 bases from V and 5 bases from J, leaving 12 bases between. The CDR3 is 13 amino acids. CDR3 in amino acids: CSVAPSEDQPQHF. CDR3 DNA sequence: TGCAGCGTTGCGCCGTCGGAAGATCAGCCCCAGCATTTT.

This clonotype was observed at least ten times. The chain recombines TRBV7-9 with TRBJ2-7, with no clear D. Germline CDR1 reads SEHNR; CDR2 reads FQNEAQ (reference sequence). This CDR3 contains 15 residues. Trimming shortened V by 1 base and J by 0 bases, and 10 bases separated the two germline ends. As DNA, the CDR3 is TGTGCCAGCAGCTTAGGGGGAACCTACTCCTACGAGCAGTACTTC. The encoded protein is CASSLGGTYSYEQYF.

This clonotype was seen more than once but under ten times. The chain uses TRBV5-1 and TRBJ2-7; D gene ambiguous. Germline CDR1 and CDR2: SGHRS and YFSETQ. This CDR3 comprises 14 residues. V was cut by 1 base and J by 0 bases, with 8 bases left in between. The CDR3 DNA sequence: TGCGCCAGCAGCTTGATGGACGTCTCCTACGAGCAGTACTTC. This sequence encodes CASSLMDVSYEQYF.